The 15 T cell receptor beta chains below were found in one sample sequenced in a study of blood T cell repertoires in COVID-19. The protocol was immunoSEQ multiplex PCR, while the TCRdb copy is restricted to in-frame clones and leaves out a portion. In the table there are 250,000 to 350,000 clones, 80% to 90% of which are singletons. Sequencing was done on a sample of peripheral blood. The receptors shown here come from a young man with acute or convalescent COVID-19.

This chain connects TRBV28 to TRBJ1-2, with 7 nucleotides matching TRBD1. The CDR3 has 16 residues. J lost 4 bases, V lost 6 bases, and 14 bases had no gene match. The germline gives CDR1 MDHEN, CDR2 SYDVKM. CDR3 DNA sequence: TGTGCCAGCAGCGTACGGGACAGAGGTTGGGGCTATGGCTACACCTTC. Translated, it gives CASSVRDRGWGYGYTF.

The chain uses TRBV7-9 and TRBJ1-5, with D possibly matching TRBD1 (5 bases). V lost 2 bases, J lost 0 bases, and 11 bases lay in between. From germline, CDR1 is SEHNR and CDR2 FQNEAQ (reference sequence). This CDR3 is 16 amino acids long. Here the CDR3 DNA reads TGTGCCAGCAGCTTACGGGGGGTTGGTAGCAATCAGCCCCAGCATTTT. Amino acids: CASSLRGVGSNQPQHF.

The chain employs TRBV30 and TRBJ2-3; maybe TRBD1 (5 bases). This CDR3 is built from 15 residues. The germline V gene has CDR1 GTSNPN and CDR2 SVGIG (reference sequence). Trimming stripped 3 bases from V and 5 bases from J, with 18 bases between. In DNA, the CDR3 is TGTGCCTGGAGCGCTGGGGTACGCCAGGGAGATACGCAGTATTTT. Translation gives CAWSAGVRQGDTQYF. The full variable domain, completed using reference TRBV30 and TRBJ2-3, is SQTIHQWPATLVQPVGSPLSLECTVEGTSNPNLYWYRQAAGRGLQLLFYSVGIGQISSEVPQNLSASRPQDRQFILSSKKLLLSDSGFYLCAWSAGVRQGDTQYFGPGTRLTVL.

This chain joins TRBV18 and TRBJ1-5; 7 bases are a match to TRBD1. The CDR3 is 16 residues long. The germline gives CDR1 KGHSH, CDR2 LQKENI. V lost 2 bases and J lost 2; bases outside the gene matches: 6. The CDR3 coding sequence is TGTGCCAGCTCACCAATCGGGACAGTGGGCAATCAGCCCCAGCATTTT. Its protein product is CASSPIGTVGNQPQHF.

The rearrangement joins TRBV5-4 to TRBJ2-1, with 7 bases aligning to TRBD1. The CDR3 has 14 amino acids. In germline, CDR1 is SGHNT, CDR2 YYREEE (reference sequence). J gave up 6 bases and V 6 bases, and 9 bases lay outside the gene matches. Here the CDR3 DNA reads TGTGCCAGCACACCTAGACAGGGACCCAATGAGCAGTTCTTC. Translated: CASTPRQGPNEQFF.

In nucleotides, the CDR3 is TGTGCCAGCAGCTCAAAGAGCTCTGGAAACACCATATATTTT. As protein: CASSSKSSGNTIYF. The chain recombines TRBV7-9 with TRBJ1-3; D not certain. V was shortened by 4 bases and J by 0 bases, with 7 bases between the two germline ends. The CDR3 contains 14 residues. Germline V gene data show CDR1 as SEHNR and CDR2 as FQNEAQ (reference sequence).

The rearrangement joins TRBV28 to TRBJ1-1; tentative D call: TRBD1 (6 bases). The germline gives CDR1 MDHEN, CDR2 SYDVKM. Trimming cost V 10 bases and J 4 bases, with 13 bases left between them. This CDR3 comprises 12 residues. The CDR3 DNA sequence: TGTGCCAAACAGGGCAGTAGCACTGAAGCTTTCTTT. As protein: CAKQGSSTEAFF. Filled out from reference TRBV28 and TRBJ1-1, the complete variable domain reads DVKVTQSSRYLVKRTGEKVFLECVQDMDHENMFWYRQDPGLGLRLIYFSYDVKMKEKGDIPEGYSVSREKKERFSLILESASTNQTSMYLCAKQGSSTEAFFGQGTRLTVV.

V is TRBV27 and J is TRBJ2-1; 8 bases align to TRBD2. The CDR3 sequence is 15 residues long. With V trimmed by 5 bases and J by 6 bases, 9 bases remained unmatched. Germline-derived CDR1 and CDR2 are MNHEY and SMNVEV (reference sequence). CDR3 in amino acids: CASSRSGTPINEQFF. CDR3 bases: TGTGCCAGCAGTCGTAGCGGGACACCGATCAATGAGCAGTTCTTC.

The chain has TRBV6-5 and TRBJ1-4, with TRBD1 identical over 9 bases. Germline V lookup: CDR1 MNHEY, CDR2 SVGAGI. The trim removed 0 bases at V and 6 bases at J, leaving 2 bases unmatched. This CDR3 has 15 residues. The CDR3 region is CASSYSWDRDEKLFF. The CDR3 DNA reads as TGTGCCAGCAGTTACTCGTGGGACAGGGATGAAAAACTGTTTTTT.

The chain has TRBV5-1 and TRBJ2-3; D unclear. Trimming took 1 base from V and 5 from J, leaving 11 bases between them. Germline V CDR1 and CDR2: SGHRS, YFSETQ. The CDR3 is 14 amino acids. The CDR3 DNA reads TGCGCCAGCAGCTTGATGGTCGGTGAAGATACGCAGTATTTT. This translates into CASSLMVGEDTQYF. The variable domain in full, with the rest retrieved from reference TRBV5-1 and TRBJ2-3, is KAGVTQTPRYLIKTRGQQVTLSCSPISGHRSVSWYQQTPGQGLQFLFEYFSETQRNKGNFPGRFSGRQFSNSRSEMNVSTLELGDSALYLCASSLMVGEDTQYFGPGTRLTVL.

The rearrangement joins TRBV19 to TRBJ1-2, with D tentatively TRBD1 (5 bases). CDR1 LNHDA and CDR2 SQIVND come from the germline V gene (reference sequence). V was cut by 5 bases and J by 4 bases, with 11 bases left in between. The CDR3 has 13 residues. CDR3 loop: CASSELGRYGYTF. The CDR3 DNA sequence: TGTGCCAGTAGTGAGTTGGGGCGCTATGGCTACACCTTC.

This chain uses TRBV6-1 with TRBJ2-6, with 7 bases identical to TRBD1. CDR1 and CDR2 (germline): MNHNS, SASEGT. The junction had 13 bases not matched to a gene; V was cut back by 0 bases and J by 2 bases. The CDR3 covers 20 residues. The CDR3 reads CASSEALSRQGLTGANVLTF. The CDR3 region has the DNA TGTGCCAGCAGTGAAGCGCTCTCGAGACAGGGTCTCACTGGGGCCAACGTCCTGACTTTC.

This chain connects TRBV3-1 (or the pseudogene TRBV3-2) to TRBJ2-7, with 10 bases lining up with TRBD1. The CDR3 is made up of 16 amino acids. V lost 3 bases and J lost 2; bases outside the gene matches: 7. Germline loops: CDR1 LGHDT, CDR2 YNNKEL (reference sequence). The CDR3 loop is CASSQIWDRGPYEQYF. Written as DNA, the CDR3 is TGTGCCAGCAGCCAGATCTGGGACAGGGGACCCTACGAGCAGTACTTC.

The chain carries TRBV28 and TRBJ1-2; tentatively, D is TRBD1 (6 bases). The ends were cut back, 7 bases at V and 4 bases at J, with 13 bases in the middle. Germline V lookup: CDR1 MDHEN, CDR2 SYDVKM. The CDR3 is 13 amino acids. The CDR3 spells CASIGGALYGYTF. In DNA, the CDR3 is TGTGCCAGCATCGGGGGGGCTCTCTATGGCTACACCTTC.

CDR3 residues: CASSRDTTDTQYF. For the CDR3, the DNA is TGTGCCAGCAGCCGGGACACCACAGATACGCAGTATTTT. J is TRBJ2-3 and V is TRBV6-1, with D perhaps matching TRBD1 (6 bases). The CDR3 sequence is 13 residues long. Germline lookup yields CDR1 MNHNS and CDR2 SASEGT. V lost 6 bases, J lost 2 bases, and 9 bases lay in between.